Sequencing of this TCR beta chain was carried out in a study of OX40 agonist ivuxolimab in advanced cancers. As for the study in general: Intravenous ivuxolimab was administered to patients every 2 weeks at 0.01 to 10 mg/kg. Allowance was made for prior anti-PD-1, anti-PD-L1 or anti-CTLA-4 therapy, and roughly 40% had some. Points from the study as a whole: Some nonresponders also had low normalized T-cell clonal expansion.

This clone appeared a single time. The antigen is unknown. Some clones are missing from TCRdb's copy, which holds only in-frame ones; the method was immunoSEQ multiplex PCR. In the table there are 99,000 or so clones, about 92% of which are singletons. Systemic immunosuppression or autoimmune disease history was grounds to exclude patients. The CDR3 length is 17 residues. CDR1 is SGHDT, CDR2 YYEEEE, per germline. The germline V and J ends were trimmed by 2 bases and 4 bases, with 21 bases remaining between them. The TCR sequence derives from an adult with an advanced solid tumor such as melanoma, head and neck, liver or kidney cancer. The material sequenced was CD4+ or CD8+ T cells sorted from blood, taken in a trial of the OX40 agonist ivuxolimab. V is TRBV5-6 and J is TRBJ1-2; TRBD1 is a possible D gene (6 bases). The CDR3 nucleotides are TGTGCCAGCAGCTTTAAGGTCGGGGGACAAATTCGCTATGGCTACACCTTC. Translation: CASSFKVGGQIRYGYTF.